This T cell receptor (beta chain) was sequenced in a study of identical twins' blood T cells (dated by TCRdb to between 2011 and 2013). About the investigation overall: The approximately 12 libraries, six for the alpha chain and six for the beta chain, yielded approximately 51 million Illumina reads in total. Using next-generation sequencing, the study compared the TCR alpha and beta chain repertoires of three pairs of monozygous twins to assess how genetics influences repertoire formation. General findings and caveats noted by the study authors: Because the twins were reared together, environmental influences could not be excluded as an explanation for twin similarity. V gene usage, even among non-selected out-of-frame TCRbeta clonotypes, was reported to be markedly more similar within twin pairs than between unrelated donors. The count of CDR3 clonotypes shared by two donors depended mainly on the product of the two donors' cloneset sizes, and twins did not clearly depart from this trend. Among the most abundant TCRbeta clonotypes, every donor shared more CDR3 sequences with her own twin than with unrelated donors. Validation by independent studies was stated to be required for the proposed role of the TCRalpha J segment in MHC recognition during thymic selection.

Counted from cysteine to phenylalanine, this CDR3 has 14 amino acids. The read is trimmed to its CDR3 DNA, 42 bases read in frame from base 1. CDR1 and CDR2 were assigned from the germline V gene as SGDLS and YYNGEE. This clonotype has a handful of counts. What antigen it recognizes has not been identified. This may come from a read error, since a much larger clone is one base off. Library generation was performed with 5' RACE. Sequencing was carried out with an Illumina Genome Analyzer IIx. RNA-based TCR cDNA libraries were prepared by a previously described protocol with several modifications. To prevent cross-contamination, barcodes specific to each sample were added to both ends of every TCR cDNA library during cDNA synthesis and amplification. The paper's processing steps were these. Between about 100,000 and nearly 550,000 clonotypes were identified per individual, with about 2.2 to 4 million CDR3-containing reads per library. Reads with improper barcode index combinations were discarded, after which clonesets were built for each library with the MiTCR software. During the assembly of CDR3 clonotypes by MiTCR, low-quality reads were filtered or rescued and PCR and sequencing errors were corrected. Artificial out-of-frame clonotypes were removed by being mapped to in-frame sequences, with one indel in the CDR3 allowed. To measure how similar V and J gene usage was between donors, Jensen-Shannon divergence was divided by mean entropy. TCRdb cleaned the public reads at Q25 with fastp, built clones with MiXCR and kept in-frame beta chains. Each record represents a unique CDR3 protein, reported with the most common genes and DNA among its rows. The V and J calls shown here were made by TCRdb, not taken from the authors' results. For this sample the table gives a few hundred thousand distinct CDR3 sequences, of which roughly 27% were detected only once. Around 5.6% of the sample belongs to the ten largest clones.

The donors were six healthy women who made up three monozygous twin pairs. All three twin pairs had been reared together, and it was thought likely that the same infectious agents and vaccines had been met by these twin pairs. TCR cDNA libraries were prepared from RNA that was isolated from peripheral blood mononuclear cells. The receptor was isolated from a woman aged 18 to 55 in good health. Material for sequencing was PBMCs. Recombination connected TRBV9 to TRBJ1-2; confidence is insufficient to name the D gene. DNA sequence: TGTGCCGGCAGCGTAGTTGACGGCTCCTATGGCTACACCTTC. Its translation reads: CAGSVVDGSYGYTF.